These 9 T cell receptor beta chains were all obtained from the same sample, sequenced in a study of blood T cell repertoires in COVID-19. Data came from immunoSEQ multiplex PCR; TCRdb stores just in-frame clones and leaves some out. The data hold about 170,000 clones, with around four fifths observed a single time. Sequencing was done on a sample of peripheral blood. Source of these receptors: a woman aged 70 to 79 who had recovered from COVID-19.

V and J are TRBV24-1 and TRBJ2-1, with D unclear. Germline V gene data show CDR1 as KGHDR and CDR2 as SFDVKD. Between the trimmed V and J ends, which lost 7 bases and 9 bases, there was a span of 18 bases. There are 14 residues in the CDR3. This CDR3 is CATRSPGPRGEQFF. The CDR3 bases are TGTGCCACCAGAAGTCCCGGTCCCCGCGGTGAGCAGTTCTTC.

The gene calls are TRBV5-1 and TRBJ2-7; D ambiguous. CDR1 and CDR2 from the germline V gene are SGHRS and YFSETQ. Trimming took 4 bases from V and 2 from J, leaving 16 bases between them. The CDR3 is 15 amino acids. CDR3 DNA: TGCGCCAGCAGCCCGGAGACTCCGCCAGCCTACGAGCAGTACTTC. It yields the protein CASSPETPPAYEQYF.

In this sample, this clone turned up a few times. The CDR3 reads CASSTTGTGGRTQYF. CDR3 nucleotide sequence: TGTGCCAGTAGTACCACCGGGACAGGGGGCCGGACGCAGTATTTT. The chain joins TRBV19 to TRBJ2-3; TRBD1 agrees at 12 bases. The V gene's germline CDR1 is LNHDA and CDR2 SQIVND (reference sequence). V trimming: 4 bases; J trimming: 9 bases; junction bases outside the gene matches: 8. The CDR3 has 15 amino acids.

This chain uses TRBV27 with TRBJ2-3; TRBD2 agrees at 12 bases. This CDR3 contains 17 residues. Germline-derived CDR1 and CDR2 are MNHEY and SMNVEV (reference sequence). Trimming cost V 3 bases and J 3 bases; bases outside gene matches: 7. CDR3 region: CASSFFGLAGQTDTQYF. CDR3 DNA: TGTGCCAGCAGTTTCTTTGGACTAGCGGGGCAGACAGATACGCAGTATTTT.

The V gene is TRBV12-1, the J gene TRBJ2-1; the D call in the table, TRBD2, was not verified against the DNA. TRBV12-1 is a listed pseudogene. The CDR3 is 19 residues long. The CDR3 loop is CASSFRSRGLAGGINEQFF. For the CDR3, the DNA is TGTGCCAGCAGCTTTCGGTCCCGGGGACTAGCGGGAGGTATCAATGAGCAGTTCTTC.

The rearrangement uses TRBV5-1 and TRBJ2-5; 7 nucleotides agree with TRBD2. V trimming: 7 bases; J trimming: 0 bases; junction bases outside the gene matches: 0. Germline V gene sequence: CDR1 SGHRS, CDR2 YFSETQ. The CDR3 loop spans 12 amino acids. The CDR3 is CASRGDQETQYF. The CDR3 nucleotides are TGCGCCAGCCGGGGGGACCAAGAGACCCAGTACTTC. Filled out from reference TRBV5-1 and TRBJ2-5, the complete variable domain reads KAGVTQTPRYLIKTRGQQVTLSCSPISGHRSVSWYQQTPGQGLQFLFEYFSETQRNKGNFPGRFSGRQFSNSRSEMNVSTLELGDSALYLCASRGDQETQYFGPGTRLLVL.

The chain couples TRBV29-1 to TRBJ1-1, with D possibly being TRBD1 (5 bases). CDR3 length: 13 residues. CDR1 is SQVTM and CDR2 is ANQGSEA in the germline V gene. V dropped 6 bases and J dropped 5 bases, with 16 bases sitting between them. As DNA, the CDR3 is TGCAGCGTGAAAAATTGGGGGGGGACTGAAGCTTTCTTT. This gives the protein CSVKNWGGTEAFF.

V and J are TRBV5-1 and TRBJ2-1; 8 bases fit TRBD2. The germline gives CDR1 SGHRS, CDR2 YFSETQ. This CDR3 region has 15 residues. V gave up 5 bases and J gave up 1 base; unmatched junction bases: 5. CDR3 loop: CASSSGEGSYNEQFF. The CDR3 DNA sequence: TGCGCCAGCAGTAGCGGGGAAGGGTCCTACAATGAGCAGTTCTTC.

The genes are TRBV18 and TRBJ1-3, with 8 bases matching TRBD1. With 0 bases clipped from V and 0 bases from J, the junction kept 10 bases outside the gene matches. CDR1 KGHSH and CDR2 LQKENI come from the germline V gene. This CDR3 region has 19 residues. The CDR3 loop is CASSPPLGTGYPSGNTIYF. In DNA, the CDR3 is TGTGCCAGCTCACCACCCCTGGGGACAGGCTATCCCTCTGGAAACACCATATATTTT.